The 27 T cell receptor beta chains listed next were all sequenced from one sample in a study of T cell repertoires in cytomegalovirus infection. TCRdb independently ran MiXCR on the reads; one entry per CDR3 protein. The table lists hundreds of thousands of distinct CDR3 sequences, roughly 26% of them singletons, with 6.5% to 10% in the top ten. The sequenced material came from CD8+ T cells from PBMCs. Source of these receptors: a human donor in good health (CMV status not recorded). Some clones in this sample may be carry-over from other donors' samples.

There are a few counts of this clonotype. The genes are TRBV7-9 and TRBJ2-1, with 7 bases identical to TRBD1. J was trimmed by 7 bases and V by 5 bases; bases with no gene match: 5. Germline CDR1 SEHNR, CDR2 FQNEAQ (reference sequence). The CDR3 is 13 residues long. CDR3 sequence (DNA): TGTGCCAGCAGCGACGACAGGGCGAATGAGCAGTTCTTC. Translation: CASSDDRANEQFF.

This rearrangement joins TRBV28 to TRBJ2-3; TRBD1 matches 7 bases. The length of the CDR3 is 15 residues. V lost 2 bases to trimming and J lost 1 base; unmatched junction nucleotides: 3. Looked up from germline, CDR1 is MDHEN and CDR2 is SYDVKM. CDR3 coding DNA: TGTGCCAGCAGTTTAGGGACAGAGGGCACAGATACGCAGTATTTT. It is translated as CASSLGTEGTDTQYF. Filled out from reference TRBV28 and TRBJ2-3, the complete variable domain reads DVKVTQSSRYLVKRTGEKVFLECVQDMDHENMFWYRQDPGLGLRLIYFSYDVKMKEKGDIPEGYSVSREKKERFSLILESASTNQTSMYLCASSLGTEGTDTQYFGPGTRLTVL.

This clonotype was counted a few times. The chain carries TRBV4-3 and TRBJ1-2, with TRBD1 matching 9 bases. J lost 4 bases, V lost 3 bases, and 9 bases had no gene match. Germline lookup yields CDR1 LGHNA and CDR2 YSLEER. This CDR3 is 16 amino acids long. The CDR3 nucleotides read TGCGCCAGCAGCCAGGCAACAGGGGGCATGGTCTATGGCTACACCTTC. Translating gives CASSQATGGMVYGYTF.

The V gene is TRBV5-5, the J gene TRBJ1-1; a possible D gene is TRBD1 (5 bases). CDR1 is SGHKS and CDR2 is YYEKEE in the germline V gene (reference sequence). V lost 4 bases to trimming and J lost 4 bases, with 14 bases between them. CDR3 length: 14 amino acids. The CDR3 here is CASSPFQGGTEAFF. The CDR3, as DNA: TGTGCCAGCAGCCCGTTCCAGGGTGGCACTGAAGCTTTCTTT.

This clonotype was seen just once. The rearrangement links TRBV20-1 to TRBJ1-1, with D maybe TRBD1 (5 bases). CDR3 size: 17 residues. V gave up 0 bases and J gave up 3 bases, with 20 bases separating them. The germline CDR1 and CDR2 sequences are DFQATT and SNEGSKA (reference sequence). Written as DNA, the CDR3 is TGCAGTGCTAGAGATCGTGGGGTGGCGCCAGGGTACACTGAAGCTTTCTTT. It translates to CSARDRGVAPGYTEAFF.

This clonotype was picked up a small number of times. This chain links TRBV25-1 with TRBJ1-4; possibly TRBD1 for D (6 bases). Per the germline V gene, CDR1 is MGHDK and CDR2 is SYGVNS. The CDR3 is 17 residues long. Trimming left V 3 bases short and J 6 bases short, with 20 bases between. The CDR3 here is CASSDPIQGAKDEKLFF. DNA for the CDR3: TGTGCCAGCAGTGACCCCATACAGGGAGCTAAGGATGAAAAACTGTTTTTT.

The CDR3 loop reads CSVEKGEGREAFF. CDR3 sequence (DNA): TGCAGCGTTGAAAAGGGGGAGGGACGGGAAGCTTTCTTT. The genes are TRBV29-1 and TRBJ1-1, with D perhaps TRBD1 (6 bases). Germline CDR1 reads SQVTM; CDR2 reads ANQGSEA. Trimming cost V 2 bases and J 8 bases, with 15 bases left between them. The length of the CDR3 is 13 residues. The full variable domain, with the rest looked up from reference TRBV29-1 and TRBJ1-1, is SAVISQKPSRDICQRGTSLTIQCQVDSQVTMMFWYRQQPGQSLTLIATANQGSEATYESGFVIDKFPISRPNLTFSTLTVSNMSPEDSSIYLCSVEKGEGREAFFGQGTRLTVV.

This clonotype was recorded at least ten times. The chain uses TRBV7-9 and TRBJ1-2; 9 positions agree with TRBD1. There are 15 residues in the CDR3. Germline lookup yields CDR1 SEHNR and CDR2 FQNEAQ (reference sequence). The J segment lost 4 bases and the V segment lost 4 bases, leaving 7 bases of the junction unmatched. The CDR3 nucleotides are TGTGCCAGCAGCTCCCCGGGACAGGGAGCCTATGGCTACACCTTC. It specifies CASSSPGQGAYGYTF.

Ten or more counts support this clonotype. The chain employs TRBV7-2 and TRBJ2-1; D possibly matches TRBD1 or TRBD2 (5 bases each). In germline, CDR1 is SGHTA, CDR2 FQGNSA. The CDR3 extends over 14 amino acids. Trimming took 4 bases from V and 5 from J, leaving 12 bases between them. The CDR3 here is CASSSTGTHNEQFF. CDR3 coding DNA: TGTGCCAGCAGCTCGACCGGGACGCACAATGAGCAGTTCTTC.

This clonotype was recorded at least ten times. The germline gene is not matched at one end of the junction; a read error may be the cause. The chain recombines TRBV7-8 with TRBJ2-7; D ambiguous. This CDR3 spans 14 amino acids. Germline CDR1 is SGHVS and CDR2 is FQNEAQ. Here the CDR3 DNA reads TGTGCCAGCACCTTAAACCCCAGGACCTACGAGCAGTACTTC. It specifies CASTLNPRTYEQYF.

This rearrangement joins TRBV19 to TRBJ1-1; D may be TRBD1 (6 bases). V was trimmed by 3 bases and J by 3 bases, leaving 17 bases between them. This CDR3 has 16 amino acids. Germline CDR1 is LNHDA and CDR2 is SQIVND (reference sequence). The CDR3 DNA follows: TGTGCCAGTAGTATTACTCCAAGGGGGTTGGACACTGAAGCTTTCTTT. It translates to CASSITPRGLDTEAFF.

Many counts were recorded for this clonotype. The gene calls are TRBV7-9 and TRBJ2-1, with unresolved D. CDR1 and CDR2 from the germline V gene are SEHNR and FQNEAQ (reference sequence). The CDR3 is made up of 16 amino acids. V was trimmed by 2 bases and J by 3 bases, leaving 14 bases between them. As DNA, the CDR3 is TGTGCCAGCAGCTTATATCCCCCTTCTCTCTACAATGAGCAGTTCTTC. This translates into CASSLYPPSLYNEQFF.

The V gene is TRBV14, the J gene TRBJ2-6; D remains ambiguous. Germline V lookup: CDR1 SGHDN, CDR2 FVKESK. V gave up 2 bases and J gave up 0 bases, with 5 bases separating them. The CDR3 covers 15 residues. The CDR3 loop reads CASSQTLSGANVLTF. CDR3 nucleotide sequence: TGTGCCAGCAGCCAAACACTCTCTGGGGCCAACGTCCTGACTTTC.

This chain connects TRBV29-1 to TRBJ1-2; no clear D. In germline, CDR1 is SQVTM, CDR2 ANQGSEA. The CDR3 contains 12 residues. V was cut by 0 bases and J by 7 bases, with 9 bases left in between. This CDR3 reads CSVEELRGGYTF. The CDR3 nucleotides read TGCAGCGTTGAAGAATTACGGGGTGGCTACACCTTC.

The CDR3 region is CASSLVGRPQVDEQFF. In DNA form, the CDR3 reads TGTGCCAGCAGCTTGGTAGGACGCCCTCAGGTAGATGAGCAGTTCTTC. The V call is TRBV5-5, the J call TRBJ2-1; no definite D call. The CDR3 has 16 residues. V lost 0 bases, J lost 8 bases, and 18 bases lay in between. CDR1 and CDR2 from the germline V gene are SGHKS and YYEKEE (reference sequence).

This clonotype was recorded a few times. CDR3 nucleotide sequence: TGTGCCAGCAGCCAAGATCGAGGAAGGGGATACAATGAGCAGTTCTTC. It is translated as CASSQDRGRGYNEQFF. The gene calls are TRBV4-2 and TRBJ2-1, with a weak D call TRBD1 (5 bases). The CDR3 has 16 amino acids. V was cut by 0 bases and J by 4 bases, with 13 bases left in between. Germline V gives CDR1 LGHNA, CDR2 YNFKEQ.

This clonotype was seen only a few times. The chain carries TRBV12-5 and TRBJ1-1; 9 bases fit TRBD1. Germline assignment: CDR1 LGHNT and CDR2 FRNRAP. J gave up 1 base and V 2 bases, and 8 bases lay outside the gene matches. This CDR3 region has 17 residues. CDR3 protein: CASGLFNRGLGNTEAFF. CDR3 sequence (DNA): TGTGCTAGTGGTTTGTTCAACAGGGGGCTGGGGAACACTGAAGCTTTCTTT.

Remarks on this clonotype: A much larger clonotype is one base distant, so this may be a read error. The rearrangement links TRBV4-3 to TRBJ2-7, with D perhaps TRBD1 (5 bases). Looked up from germline, CDR1 is LGHNA and CDR2 is YSLEER. V was shortened by 4 bases and J by 3 bases, with 16 bases between the two germline ends. The CDR3 has 15 residues. CDR3 sequence reads: CASSPQDGRFYEQYF. As DNA, the CDR3 is TGCGCCAGCAGCCCACAGGACGGCCGTTTCTACGAGCAGTACTTC.

A remark on this clonotype: A much larger clone differs by one base, so this may be a read error. This rearrangement joins TRBV7-4 to TRBJ2-7; TRBD2 might be the D (5 bases). Trimming removed 5 bases at V and 0 bases at J, with 17 bases between. This CDR3 comprises 16 residues. Germline CDR1 SGHVT, CDR2 SQSDAQ. The CDR3 protein is CASSRTWTLSSYEQYF. Here the CDR3 DNA reads TGTGCCAGCAGCCGCACCTGGACTCTAAGCTCCTACGAGCAGTACTTC. Full variable domain (remainder filled in from reference TRBV7-4 and TRBJ2-7): GAGVSQSPRYKVAKRGRDVALRCDSISGHVTLYWYRQTLGQGSEVLTYSQSDAQRDKSGRPSGRFSAERPERSVSTLKIQRTEQGDSAVYLCASSRTWTLSSYEQYFGPGTRLTVT.

V gene TRBV5-6 combines with J gene TRBJ2-7; a weak D match, TRBD2 (5 bases). Trimming took 2 bases from V and 6 from J, leaving 15 bases between them. Germline V gene lookup returns CDR1 SGHDT and CDR2 YYEEEE. The CDR3 runs to 14 residues. The CDR3 reads CASSFGSFSVEQYF. The CDR3 DNA is TGTGCCAGCAGCTTTGGATCATTTAGCGTCGAGCAGTACTTC.

This clonotype was seen more than once but under ten times. This chain links TRBV7-9 with TRBJ1-3; TRBD1 matches 7 bases. This CDR3 spans 16 amino acids. Trimming removed 5 bases from V and 0 bases from J; junction bases left unmatched: 7. Germline assignment: CDR1 SEHNR and CDR2 FQNEAQ (reference sequence). The CDR3 sequence is CASSRGQPSSGNTIYF. In DNA, the CDR3 is TGTGCCAGCAGCCGGGGACAGCCGAGCTCTGGAAACACCATATATTTT.

This clonotype was counted ten times or more. The V and J genes are TRBV7-9 and TRBJ2-2; D ambiguous. The ends were cut back, 10 bases at V and 0 bases at J, with 15 bases in the middle. Germline-derived CDR1 and CDR2 are SEHNR and FQNEAQ (reference sequence). CDR3 length equals 15 residues. The CDR3, as DNA: TGTGCCACCTTCCCCCCAGGCGCGAACACCGGGGAGCTGTTTTTT. Amino acids: CATFPPGANTGELFF.

This clonotype was observed many times. The chain combines TRBV28 with TRBJ2-5; TRBD1 aligns across 7 bases. The CDR3 has 13 amino acids. The ends lost 3 bases at V and 5 bases at J; junction bases unmatched: 3. From germline, CDR1 is MDHEN and CDR2 SYDVKM. The CDR3 DNA follows: TGTGCCAGCAGTTTTGAGGGGGCCGAGACCCAGTACTTC. It is translated as CASSFEGAETQYF. Based on the CDR3 plus reference TRBV28 and TRBJ2-5, the full variable domain is DVKVTQSSRYLVKRTGEKVFLECVQDMDHENMFWYRQDPGLGLRLIYFSYDVKMKEKGDIPEGYSVSREKKERFSLILESASTNQTSMYLCASSFEGAETQYFGPGTRLLVL.

This clonotype was seen only once. A much larger clone lies one base from this, so it may be a read error. The chain employs TRBV12-3 or TRBV12-4 and TRBJ2-6; 12 bases fit TRBD2. The CDR3 totals 20 residues. The CDR3 bases are TGTGCCAGCAGTTTGGGGGGACTAGCGGGCATCCTCGATGGGGCCAACGTCCTGAGTTTC. Residues: CASSLGGLAGILDGANVLSF.

This clonotype was picked up many times. Here the CDR3 reads CASSTPARDRDRETQYF. CDR3 DNA: TGTGCCAGCAGCACTCCGGCCCGCGACAGGGATCGGGAGACCCAGTACTTC. This chain joins TRBV7-9 and TRBJ2-5; TRBD1 aligns across 7 bases. This CDR3 comprises 17 residues. With V trimmed by 5 bases and J by 5 bases, 17 bases remained unmatched. Germline lookup yields CDR1 SEHNR and CDR2 FQNEAQ (reference sequence).

This clonotype was counted only a few times. The chain links TRBV27 to TRBJ2-2; possibly TRBD1 for D (5 bases). CDR3 length: 15 amino acids. Germline values: CDR1 MNHEY, CDR2 SMNVEV (reference sequence). The V end lost 6 bases, the J end lost 1 base, and 12 bases lay between the germline ends. The CDR3 here is CASRRDSWNTGELFF. The CDR3 region has the DNA TGTGCCAGCAGACGAGACAGTTGGAACACCGGGGAGCTGTTTTTT.

For this clonotype: One junction end disagrees with the germline gene, perhaps due to a read error. The chain carries TRBV4-1 and TRBJ1-6; TRBD1 is a possible D gene (5 bases). Germline V gene lookup returns CDR1 MGHRA and CDR2 YSYEKL. The CDR3 is made up of 17 amino acids. The CDR3 loop reads CASSHGQIRGLNPPLHF. DNA for the CDR3: TGTGCCAGCAGCCACGGACAAATCCGGGGCCTGAATCCACCCCTCCACTTT.